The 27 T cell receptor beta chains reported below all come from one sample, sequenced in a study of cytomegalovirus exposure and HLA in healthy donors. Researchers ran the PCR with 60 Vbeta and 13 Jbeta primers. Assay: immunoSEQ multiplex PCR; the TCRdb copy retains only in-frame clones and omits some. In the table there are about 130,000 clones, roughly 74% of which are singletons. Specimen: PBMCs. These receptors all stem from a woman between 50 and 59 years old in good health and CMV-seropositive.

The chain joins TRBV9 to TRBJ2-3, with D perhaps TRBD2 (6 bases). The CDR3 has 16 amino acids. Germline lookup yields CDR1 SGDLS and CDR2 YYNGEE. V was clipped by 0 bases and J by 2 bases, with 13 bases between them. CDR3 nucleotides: TGTGCCAGCAGCGTAGCAGGAGGGCCGCCCACAGATACGCAGTATTTT. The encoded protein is CASSVAGGPPTDTQYF. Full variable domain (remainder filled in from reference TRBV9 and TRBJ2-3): DSGVTQTPKHLITATGQRVTLRCSPRSGDLSVYWYQQSLDQGLQFLIQYYNGEERAKGNILERFSAQQFPDLHSELNLSSLELGDSALYFCASSVAGGPPTDTQYFGPGTRLTVL.

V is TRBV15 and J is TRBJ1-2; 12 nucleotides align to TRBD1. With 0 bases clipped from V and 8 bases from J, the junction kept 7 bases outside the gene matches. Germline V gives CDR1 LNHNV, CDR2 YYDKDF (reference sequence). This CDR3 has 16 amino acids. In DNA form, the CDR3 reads TGTGCCACCAGCAGAGACTATGCTGGGACAGGGGGCGGCTACACCTTC. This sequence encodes CATSRDYAGTGGGYTF.

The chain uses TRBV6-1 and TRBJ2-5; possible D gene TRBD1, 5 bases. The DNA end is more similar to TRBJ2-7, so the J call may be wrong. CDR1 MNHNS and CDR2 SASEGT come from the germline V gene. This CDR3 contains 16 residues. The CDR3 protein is CASSEAFQGSTYEQYF. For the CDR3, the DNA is TGTGCCAGCAGTGAAGCGTTCCAGGGCTCCACCTACGAGCAGTACTTC.

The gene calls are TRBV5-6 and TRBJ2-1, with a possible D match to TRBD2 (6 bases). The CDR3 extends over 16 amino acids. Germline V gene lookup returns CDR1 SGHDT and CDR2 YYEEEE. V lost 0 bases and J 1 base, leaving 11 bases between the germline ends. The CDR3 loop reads CASSLVVGGSYNEQFF. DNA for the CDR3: TGTGCCAGCAGCTTGGTAGTCGGGGGATCCTACAATGAGCAGTTCTTC.

The CDR3 nucleotides are TGTGCTAGTGGTTTGGTACTAGCGGGGGGCTACGAGCAGTACTTC. It translates to CASGLVLAGGYEQYF. This rearrangement joins TRBV12-5 to TRBJ2-7, with 12 nucleotides matching TRBD2. The CDR3 runs 15 residues. The germline CDR1 and CDR2 sequences are LGHNT and FRNRAP. The ends lost 0 bases at V and 3 bases at J; junction bases unmatched: 0.

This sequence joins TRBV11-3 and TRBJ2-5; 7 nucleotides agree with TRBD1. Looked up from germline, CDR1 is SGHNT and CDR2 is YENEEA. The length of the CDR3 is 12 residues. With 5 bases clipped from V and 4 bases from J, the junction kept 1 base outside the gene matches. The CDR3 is CASSGQVETQYF. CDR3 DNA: TGTGCCAGCAGCGGACAGGTAGAGACCCAGTACTTC.

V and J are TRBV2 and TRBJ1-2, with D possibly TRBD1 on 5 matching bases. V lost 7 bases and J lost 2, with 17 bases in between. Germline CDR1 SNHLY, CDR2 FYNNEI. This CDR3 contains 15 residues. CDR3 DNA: TGTGCCAGCACGGGGGTGAGGGGACGCAACTATGGCTACACCTTC. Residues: CASTGVRGRNYGYTF.

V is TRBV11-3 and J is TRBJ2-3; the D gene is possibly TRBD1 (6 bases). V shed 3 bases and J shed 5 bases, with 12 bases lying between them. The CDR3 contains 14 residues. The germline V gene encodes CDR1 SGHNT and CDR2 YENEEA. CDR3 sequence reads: CASSFYRVGDTQYF. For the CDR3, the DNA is TGTGCCAGCAGCTTCTACAGGGTAGGAGATACGCAGTATTTT.

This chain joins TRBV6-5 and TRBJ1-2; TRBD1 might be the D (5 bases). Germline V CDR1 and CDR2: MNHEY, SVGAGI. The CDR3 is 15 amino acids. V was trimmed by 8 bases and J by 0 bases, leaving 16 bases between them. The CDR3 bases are TGTGCCAGCTCTTATTGGGGGGAGTCTAACTATGGCTACACCTTC. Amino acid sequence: CASSYWGESNYGYTF.

CDR3 nucleotide sequence: TGTGCCAGCAGTTTCCGGGGTCTTAGCTCTGGAAACACCATATATTTT. Encoded protein: CASSFRGLSSGNTIYF. The V gene is TRBV6-5, the J gene TRBJ1-3; D is undetermined. This CDR3 is 16 amino acids long. Germline-derived CDR1 and CDR2 are MNHEY and SVGAGI. V lost 4 bases to trimming and J lost 0 bases, with 13 bases between them.

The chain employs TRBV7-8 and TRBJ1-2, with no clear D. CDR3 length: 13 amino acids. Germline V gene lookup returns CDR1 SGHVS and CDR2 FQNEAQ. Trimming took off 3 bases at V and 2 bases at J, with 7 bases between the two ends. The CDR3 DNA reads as TGTGCCAGCAGCTTCGACGGGAACTATGGCTACACCTTC. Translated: CASSFDGNYGYTF.

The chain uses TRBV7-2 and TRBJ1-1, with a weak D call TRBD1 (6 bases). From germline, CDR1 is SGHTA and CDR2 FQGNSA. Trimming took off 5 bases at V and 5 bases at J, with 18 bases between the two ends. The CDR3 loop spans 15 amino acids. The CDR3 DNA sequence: TGTGCCAGCAGCCTCCGTGGGGGGGCGAGGACTGAAGCTTTCTTT. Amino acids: CASSLRGGARTEAFF.

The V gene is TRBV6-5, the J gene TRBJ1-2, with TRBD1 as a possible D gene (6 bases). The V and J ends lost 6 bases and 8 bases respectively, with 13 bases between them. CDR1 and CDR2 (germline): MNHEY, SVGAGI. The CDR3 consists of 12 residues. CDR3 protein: CASREGGRGYTF. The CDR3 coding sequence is TGTGCCAGCAGGGAGGGGGGGCGAGGCTACACCTTC.

CDR3 DNA sequence: TGTGCCAGCAGCCAACAGGGGGCCACTGAAGCTTTCTTT. This codes for CASSQQGATEAFF. The rearrangement links TRBV16 to TRBJ1-1, with 8 nucleotides matching TRBD1. The CDR3 totals 13 residues. The trim removed 2 bases at V and 4 bases at J, leaving 0 bases unmatched. In germline, CDR1 is KGHSY, CDR2 FQNENV.

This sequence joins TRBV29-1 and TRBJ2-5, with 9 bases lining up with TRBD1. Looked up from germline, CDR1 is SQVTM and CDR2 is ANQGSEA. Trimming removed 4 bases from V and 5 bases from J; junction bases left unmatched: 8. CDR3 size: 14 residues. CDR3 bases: TGCAGCGTTGTTGGGACAGGGTCCTGGGAGACCCAGTACTTC. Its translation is CSVVGTGSWETQYF.

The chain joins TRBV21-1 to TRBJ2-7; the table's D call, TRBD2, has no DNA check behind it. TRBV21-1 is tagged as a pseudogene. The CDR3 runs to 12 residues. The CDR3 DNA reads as TGTGCCAGCGAGGGCCCCTCCTACGAGCAGTACTTC. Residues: CASEGPSYEQYF.

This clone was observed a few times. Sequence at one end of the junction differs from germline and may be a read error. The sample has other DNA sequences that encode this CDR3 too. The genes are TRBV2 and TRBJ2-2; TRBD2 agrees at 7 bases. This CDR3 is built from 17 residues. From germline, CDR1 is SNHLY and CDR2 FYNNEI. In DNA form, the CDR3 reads TGTGCCAGTAGTGTGCGGGGGACTACTCGAAACACCGGGGAGCTGTTTTTT. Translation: CASSVRGTTRNTGELFF.

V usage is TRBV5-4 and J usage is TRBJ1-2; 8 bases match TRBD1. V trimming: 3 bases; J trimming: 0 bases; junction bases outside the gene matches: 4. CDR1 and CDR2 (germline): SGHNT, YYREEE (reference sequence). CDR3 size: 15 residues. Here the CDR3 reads CASSWTGSSNYGYTF. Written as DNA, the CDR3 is TGTGCCAGCAGCTGGACAGGGTCTTCTAACTATGGCTACACCTTC.

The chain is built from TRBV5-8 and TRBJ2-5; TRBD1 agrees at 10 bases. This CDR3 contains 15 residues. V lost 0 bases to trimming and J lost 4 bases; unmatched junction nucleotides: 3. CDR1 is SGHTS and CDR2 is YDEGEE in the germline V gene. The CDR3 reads CASSLGRTGGETQYF. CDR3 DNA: TGTGCCAGCAGCTTGGGTCGGACAGGGGGAGAGACCCAGTACTTC.

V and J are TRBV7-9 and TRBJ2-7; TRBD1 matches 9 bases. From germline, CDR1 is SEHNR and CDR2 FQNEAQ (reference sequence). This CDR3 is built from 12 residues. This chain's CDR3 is CSSRTGDYEQYF. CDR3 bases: TGTTCCTCGCGGACAGGGGACTACGAGCAGTACTTC.

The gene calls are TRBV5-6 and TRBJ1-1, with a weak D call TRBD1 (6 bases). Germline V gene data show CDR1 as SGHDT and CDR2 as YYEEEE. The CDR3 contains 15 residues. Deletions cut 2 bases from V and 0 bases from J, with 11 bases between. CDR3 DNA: TGTGCCAGCAGCTTCAGGGGCGTTCTGAACACTGAAGCTTTCTTT. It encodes CASSFRGVLNTEAFF.

The CDR3 is CASSPQTGSTNYGYTF. The CDR3 region has the DNA TGTGCCAGCTCACCACAGACAGGGAGCACTAACTATGGCTACACCTTC. The V gene is TRBV18, the J gene TRBJ1-2; 7 nucleotides line up with TRBD1. Losses at the gene ends were 1 base for V and 0 bases for J; bases not matched to a gene: 5. Germline CDR1 and CDR2: KGHSH and LQKENI. The CDR3 runs to 16 residues.

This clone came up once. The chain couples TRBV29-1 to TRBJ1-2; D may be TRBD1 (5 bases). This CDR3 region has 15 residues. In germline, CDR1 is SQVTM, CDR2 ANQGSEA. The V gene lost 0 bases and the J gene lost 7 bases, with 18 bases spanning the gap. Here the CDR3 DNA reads TGCAGCGTTGAAGATCCCCGGAGGGGAGGGCTTGGCTACACCTTC. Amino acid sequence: CSVEDPRRGGLGYTF.

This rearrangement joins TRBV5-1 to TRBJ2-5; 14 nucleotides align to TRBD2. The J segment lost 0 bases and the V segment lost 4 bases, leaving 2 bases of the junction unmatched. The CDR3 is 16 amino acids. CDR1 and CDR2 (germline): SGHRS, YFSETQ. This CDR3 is CASSTGLAGDQETQYF. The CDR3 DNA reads TGCGCCAGCAGCACGGGACTAGCGGGGGACCAAGAGACCCAGTACTTC.

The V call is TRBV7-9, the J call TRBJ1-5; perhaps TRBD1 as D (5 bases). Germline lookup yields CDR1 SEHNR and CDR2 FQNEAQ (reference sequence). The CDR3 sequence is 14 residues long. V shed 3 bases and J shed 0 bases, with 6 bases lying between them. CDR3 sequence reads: CASSLTDSNQPQHF. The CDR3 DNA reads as TGTGCCAGCAGCTTGACAGATAGCAATCAGCCCCAGCATTTT.

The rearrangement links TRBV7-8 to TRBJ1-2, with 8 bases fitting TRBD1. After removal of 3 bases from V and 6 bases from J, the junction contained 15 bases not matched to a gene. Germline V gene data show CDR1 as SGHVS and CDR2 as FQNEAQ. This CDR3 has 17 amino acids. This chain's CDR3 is CASSFRMNPRGQDGYTF. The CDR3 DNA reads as TGTGCCAGCAGCTTCAGAATGAACCCCAGGGGGCAGGATGGCTACACCTTC.

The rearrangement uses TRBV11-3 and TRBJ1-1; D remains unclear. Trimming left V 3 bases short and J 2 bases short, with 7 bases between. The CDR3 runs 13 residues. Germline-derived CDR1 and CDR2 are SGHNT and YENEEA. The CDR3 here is CASSLEGNTEAFF. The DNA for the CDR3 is TGTGCCAGCAGCTTGGAGGGAAACACTGAAGCTTTCTTT.